The T cell receptor (beta chain) described here comes from a study of CD8 T cells in ankylosing spondylitis. Notes on the study in general: Earlier literature documents some of the motif variants in reactive arthritis synovial fluid and blood. Matched synovial fluid from ankylosing spondylitis patients was reported to be enriched for disease-linked clones.

This clonotype has at least ten counts. Its antigen is unknown. The V end lost 6 bases, the J end lost 0 bases, and 12 bases lay between the germline ends. The germline V gene encodes CDR1 MNHNS and CDR2 SASEGT. CDR3 size: 14 residues. Quantitative barcoded 5'-RACE was used to prepare TCR beta libraries. TCRdb itself ran the 5' RACE reads through MiXCR, one entry per CDR3 protein. The sample shows around 250,000 distinct CDR3 sequences, about 10% of them seen only once. This clonotype was sampled from a male donor with ankylosing spondylitis or in good health (not recorded which). The chain employs TRBV6-1 and TRBJ2-7; D is unresolved. Sequencing used blood, either unsorted or a sorted T cell fraction (not recorded which). The CDR3 sequence is CASRPRPLSYEQYF. The CDR3 DNA follows: TGTGCCAGCAGACCCCGACCACTCTCCTACGAGCAGTACTTC.